These 5 T cell receptor beta chains share one sample of origin, sequenced in a study of glioma-infiltrating T cells. TCR alpha and beta CDR3 regions were amplified from RNA using iRepertoire nested multiplex PCR. TCRdb reprocessed the multiplex PCR reads with MiXCR, giving one entry per CDR3 protein. The sample holds approximately 20,000 distinct CDR3 sequences, 20% to 25% seen once. The sample was glioma tissue, nonneoplastic brain tissue, or PBMCs (not recorded which). All receptors come from a human donor with low-grade glioma or glioblastoma, undergoing nonglioma brain surgery, or in good health (not recorded which).

The V call is TRBV6-2 or TRBV6-3, the J call TRBJ2-2; 11 positions agree with TRBD2. With V trimmed by 5 bases and J by 4 bases, 6 bases remained unmatched. This CDR3 is built from 16 residues. Germline assignment: CDR1 MNHEY and CDR2 SVGEGT. Here the CDR3 reads CASSHGTSGITGELFF. CDR3 in DNA: TGTGCCAGCAGTCATGGGACTAGCGGCATCACCGGGGAGCTGTTTTTT.

By frequency in the sample, this clonotype is medium-sized. This chain links TRBV3-1 with TRBJ2-5, with 7 bases lining up with TRBD1. Trimming removed 0 bases from V and 4 bases from J; junction bases left unmatched: 2. Looked up from germline, CDR1 is LGHDT and CDR2 is YNNKEL (reference sequence). This CDR3 is 14 amino acids long. In nucleotides, the CDR3 is TGTGCCAGCAGCCAAGATAACAGGGGAGAGACCCAGTACTTC. Translated: CASSQDNRGETQYF.

To note about this clonotype: A much more abundant neighbour one base away suggests this may be a read error. The chain is built from TRBV6-1 and TRBJ2-1; D is undetermined. Germline CDR1 reads MNHNS; CDR2 reads SASEGT. CDR3 size: 15 residues. This chain's CDR3 is CASRLTWSSYNDQFF. The CDR3 nucleotides are TGTGCCAGCAGGCTGACGTGGAGCTCCTACAATGACCAGTTCTTC.

A remark on this clonotype: A much larger clone is a single base away; this may be a read error. This sequence joins TRBV6-2 or TRBV6-3 and TRBJ1-5, with 9 nucleotides matching TRBD1. Losses at the gene ends were 10 bases for V and 4 bases for J; bases not matched to a gene: 11. The germline V gene encodes CDR1 MNHEY and CDR2 SVGEGT. This CDR3 is built from 15 residues. In DNA, the CDR3 is TGTGCCATCAGGAGGGAACAGGGGGCAAATCAGCCCCAGCATTTT. It translates to CAIRREQGANQPQHF.

This clonotype has a count of ten or more. V gene TRBV28 combines with J gene TRBJ1-6; the D is unclear. V gave up 6 bases and J gave up 4 bases, with 16 bases separating them. CDR3 size: 16 residues. Germline values: CDR1 MDHEN, CDR2 SYDVKM. CDR3: CASRPRDLGYNSPLHF. The CDR3, as DNA: TGTGCCAGCAGACCCCGGGATCTAGGGTATAATTCACCCCTCCACTTT.